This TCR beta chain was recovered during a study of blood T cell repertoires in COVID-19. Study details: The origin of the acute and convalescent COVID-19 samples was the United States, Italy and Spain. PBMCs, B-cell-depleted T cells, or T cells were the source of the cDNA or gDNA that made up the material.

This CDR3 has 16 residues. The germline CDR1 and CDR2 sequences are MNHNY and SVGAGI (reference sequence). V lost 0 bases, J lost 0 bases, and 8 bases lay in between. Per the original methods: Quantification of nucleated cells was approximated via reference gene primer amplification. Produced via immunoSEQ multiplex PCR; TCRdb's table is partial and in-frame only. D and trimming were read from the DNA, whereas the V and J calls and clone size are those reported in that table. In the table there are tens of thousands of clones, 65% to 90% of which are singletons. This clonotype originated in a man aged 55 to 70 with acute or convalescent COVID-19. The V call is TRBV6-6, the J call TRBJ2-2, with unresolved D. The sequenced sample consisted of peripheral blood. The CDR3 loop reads CASSYSRRTNTGELFF. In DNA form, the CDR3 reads TGTGCCAGCAGTTACTCGCGCAGGACGAACACCGGGGAGCTGTTTTTT.